These 15 T cell receptor beta chains were all obtained from the same sample, sequenced in a study of blood T cells in healthy people across ages. Alongside a J-beta primer mix, a sample-barcoded 5' primer served in a second PCR lasting about 7 to 12 cycles. One entry per CDR3 protein, called by TCRdb with MiXCR from the 5' RACE reads. This table has some 890,000 distinct CDR3 sequences, about 28% appearing once. This sample also belongs to another study, concerning T cells of mothers and their children.

The sample consisted of blood. These receptors were obtained from a woman between 40 and 50 years old in good health.

Note on this clonotype: A clone one base away is much larger, so this may be a read error. The J gene is TRBJ1-4, the V gene TRBV28; 7 bases fit TRBD1. CDR1 is MDHEN and CDR2 is SYDVKM in the germline V gene. The CDR3 extends over 15 amino acids. V lost 11 bases, J lost 2 bases, and 11 bases stayed unmatched. CDR3: CACKPGGLTNEKLFF. CDR3 bases: TGTGCCTGCAAGCCAGGGGGGCTCACTAATGAAAAACTGTTTTTT.

As to this clonotype: A much larger clone differs from this one at a single base, so this may be a read error. The rearrangement links TRBV20-1 to TRBJ2-5; D perhaps matches TRBD2 (6 bases). Germline V gives CDR1 DFQATT, CDR2 SNEGSKA (reference sequence). The CDR3 has 14 residues. CDR3 coding DNA: TGCAGTGCTAGAGGGGAGGCAGCCCAAAAGACCCAGTACTTC. This sequence encodes CSARGEAAQKTQYF.

For this clonotype: A much larger clone differs from this one at a single base, so this may be a read error. In DNA, the CDR3 is TGCAGTGCTATAAAGCGGGGGTCCTACAATGAGCAGTACTTC. Translated, it gives CSAIKRGSYNEQYF. The rearrangement uses TRBV20-1 and TRBJ2-4; TRBD2 aligns across 8 bases. This CDR3 contains 14 residues. V trimming: 4 bases; J trimming: 13 bases; junction bases outside the gene matches: 15. Germline assignment: CDR1 DFQATT and CDR2 SNEGSKA (reference sequence).

About this clonotype itself: The junction differs from germline at one of its ends, possibly a read error. The chain joins TRBV13 to TRBJ2-2; D may be TRBD2 (6 bases). Germline loops: CDR1 PRHDT, CDR2 FYEKMQ (reference sequence). The CDR3 has 15 amino acids. CDR3 in DNA: TGTACCAGCAGTTATTCCTCCGGGGGAGCCGGGGAGCTGTTTTTT. It specifies CTSSYSSGGAGELFF.

V and J are TRBV18 and TRBJ1-1, with 10 bases lining up with TRBD1. V was clipped by 3 bases and J by 1 base; unmatched bases: 5. The germline V gene has CDR1 KGHSH and CDR2 LQKENI. The CDR3 is 16 amino acids. This CDR3 reads CASSPGQGLPNTEAFF. The CDR3 DNA reads TGTGCCAGCTCACCGGGACAGGGGCTACCGAACACTGAAGCTTTCTTT.

This clonotype was observed many times. CDR3 loop: CSARRTSGDIAKNIQYF. In DNA form, the CDR3 reads TGCAGTGCTAGAAGGACTAGCGGGGACATAGCCAAAAACATTCAGTACTTC. The chain couples TRBV20-1 to TRBJ2-4; 12 bases are a match to TRBD2. The V segment lost 2 bases and the J segment 0 bases; nucleotides outside the gene matches: 5. The CDR3 contains 17 residues. Looked up from germline, CDR1 is DFQATT and CDR2 is SNEGSKA (reference sequence).

There are many counts of this clonotype. This chain joins TRBV28 and TRBJ1-2; D is possibly TRBD1 (5 bases). Germline V CDR1 and CDR2: MDHEN, SYDVKM. Trimming left V 8 bases short and J 3 bases short, with 25 bases between. The CDR3 totals 17 residues. Written as DNA, the CDR3 is TGTGCCAGCGGGCCTCGTTGGTGGGCGCTGGGGGACTATGGCTACACCTTC. It yields the protein CASGPRWWALGDYGYTF.

The sample holds many counts of this clonotype. This chain links TRBV20-1 with TRBJ2-3; 13 bases agree with TRBD2. The length of the CDR3 is 18 residues. The V segment lost 1 base and the J segment 0 bases; nucleotides outside the gene matches: 7. Germline CDR1 DFQATT, CDR2 SNEGSKA (reference sequence). The CDR3 here is CSARGGTSGDLSTDTQYF. CDR3 nucleotides: TGCAGTGCTAGAGGGGGGACTAGCGGGGACCTTAGCACAGATACGCAGTATTTT.

On this clonotype itself: Germline is not matched at one junction end, which may reflect a read error. The V call is TRBV12-3 or TRBV12-4, the J call TRBJ1-4; no reliable D call. The CDR3 consists of 14 residues. The CDR3, as DNA: TGTGCCAGCAGTTTTCCCGGTACTAATGAAGAACTGTTTTTT. It specifies CASSFPGTNEELFF.

This clonotype showed up many times. The CDR3 spells CASSSSTTYEQYF. The DNA for the CDR3 is TGTGCCAGCAGCTCGAGTACAACCTACGAGCAGTACTTC. The rearrangement joins TRBV7-9 to TRBJ2-7; D gene ambiguous. Germline assignment: CDR1 SEHNR and CDR2 FQNEAQ (reference sequence). V lost 4 bases to trimming and J lost 2 bases, with 9 bases between them. The CDR3 sequence is 13 residues long.

V gene TRBV18 combines with J gene TRBJ1-2; TRBD1 aligns across 8 bases. V gave up 6 bases and J gave up 0 bases; unmatched junction bases: 6. Germline V gives CDR1 KGHSH, CDR2 LQKENI. The CDR3 is 15 amino acids. The CDR3 nucleotides are TGTGCCAGCTCGGAACAGGGGGATTCTAACTATGGCTACACCTTC. Translated: CASSEQGDSNYGYTF. Filled out from reference TRBV18 and TRBJ1-2, the complete variable domain reads NAGVMQNPRHLVRRRGQEARLRCSPMKGHSHVYWYRQLPEEGLKFMVYLQKENIIDESGMPKERFSAEFPKEGPSILRIQQVVRGDSAAYFCASSEQGDSNYGYTFGSGTRLTVV.

This clonotype showed up just a few times. V gene TRBV7-9 combines with J gene TRBJ2-1, with D possibly matching TRBD2 (6 bases). Trimming stripped 5 bases from V and 7 bases from J, with 33 bases between. From germline, CDR1 is SEHNR and CDR2 FQNEAQ (reference sequence). The CDR3 sequence is 20 residues long. CDR3 sequence (DNA): TGTGCCAGCAGCCCGAATGGCTCCTCCTACCCCAGGGAGGTGAGGAATGAGCAGTTCTTC. Amino acids: CASSPNGSSYPREVRNEQFF.

Turning to this clonotype: A read error is possible here, since a much larger clone lies one base away. The chain combines TRBV27 with TRBJ2-1; 10 nucleotides line up with TRBD2. The germline V gene has CDR1 MNHEY and CDR2 SMNVEV (reference sequence). Trimming at V came to 8 bases and at J to 6 bases, leaving 16 bases not matched to a gene. The CDR3 spans 17 residues. The CDR3 region is CASGRTSGAQTLNEQFF. CDR3 DNA: TGTGCCAGCGGCCGGACTAGCGGAGCCCAAACACTCAATGAGCAGTTCTTC.

This clonotype was observed at least ten times. This chain joins TRBV7-2 and TRBJ2-5; 10 positions agree with TRBD2. V dropped 5 bases and J dropped 4; count of bases not matched to a gene: 7. CDR1 is SGHTA and CDR2 is FQGNSA in the germline V gene. The CDR3 runs 15 residues. CDR3 loop: CASSPTSGRRETQYF. DNA for the CDR3: TGTGCCAGCAGCCCGACTAGCGGGCGTCGAGAGACCCAGTACTTC. Complete variable domain (other parts from reference TRBV7-2 and TRBJ2-5): GAGVSQSPSNKVTEKGKDVELRCDPISGHTALYWYRQSLGQGLEFLIYFQGNSAPDKSGLPSDRFSAERTGGSVSTLTIQRTQQEDSAVYLCASSPTSGRRETQYFGPGTRLLVL.

This clonotype has only a few counts. This chain uses TRBV28 with TRBJ2-1, with 13 bases aligning to TRBD2. Germline CDR1 is MDHEN and CDR2 is SYDVKM. This CDR3 is built from 15 residues. V gave up 10 bases and J gave up 7 bases; unmatched junction bases: 10. This chain's CDR3 is CAIQTGTSGVNEQFF. CDR3 in DNA: TGTGCCATCCAAACCGGGACTAGCGGGGTAAATGAGCAGTTCTTC.